This T cell receptor beta chain was documented in a study of regulatory T cells in long-lasting Graves disease (dated by TCRdb to the early 2020s). Describing the broader study: To count as having persistent Graves' disease, a patient had to have received antithyroid drug treatment for over 5 years with TSH receptor autoantibodies remaining persistently positive. Patients with persistent Graves' disease were compared with patients with newly diagnosed Graves' disease using TCR sequencing and RNA sequencing of peripheral blood. The study was conducted in China and was registered as a clinical trial. A total of roughly 33 samples were covered by TCR sequencing, comprising some 13 persistent and some 20 newly diagnosed Graves' disease patients. On average, persistent Graves' disease patients in the clinical cohort had been on antithyroid drugs for approximately 10 years.

Receptor amplification or capture employed multiplex PCR. Data came from an Illumina HiSeq 4000. To build TCR beta libraries, CDR3 regions were amplified by Arm-PCR using iRepertoire HTBI primers. PCR products were gel purified before sequencing. In the paper's pipeline: A total of fewer than 80 TRBV and some 15 TRBJ segments were identified across samples and were used for gene usage analysis of CDR3 amino acid clonotypes. COPE and FqMerger were used to merge the filtered high-quality paired reads into contigs. Contigs were aligned with BLAST to IMGT TRBV, TRBD and TRBJ reference genes, and CDR3 was defined per IMGT. Any clonotype with a frequency above 0.1% was classified as a highly expanded clone. Shannon entropy was used to measure repertoire diversity, and the Gini coefficient was used to measure V-J evenness. Public clonotypes were defined as clonotypes shared by more than one individual. The raw public reads went through TCRdb reprocessing: fastp at Q25, MiXCR clone calling, in-frame beta chains kept. Each CDR3 protein gets just one entry, which takes the most common genes and DNA from the rows behind it. TCRdb's processing, not the authors' own work, is the source of the V and J calls. Counted in this sample were 400,000 or so distinct CDR3 sequences; less than 25% of them appeared once. Under 25% of the sample is in the top ten clones.

This clonotype was counted ten times or more. Its antigen remains undetermined. Per-base qualities were not stored, and no clone one base away is much larger. In the paper's terms, the time point label means: persistent/refractory GD, antithyroid drugs over 5 years with positive TRAb. For both TCR sequencing and RNA sequencing, RNA was extracted from PBMCs using TRIzol. Graves' disease was diagnosed according to American Thyroid Association guidelines. The patients came from an endocrinology department in Xi'an, China. From each patient, approximately 10 milliliters of peripheral blood was collected into an EDTA anticoagulant tube. PBMCs were isolated by Ficoll Paque Plus density gradient separation without further T cell sorting. An Agilent 2100 Bioanalyzer and agarose gel were used to check RNA quality, while a NanoDrop 2000 measured RNA concentration. What the authors observed across the whole study: Sequencing and analysis were limited to the TCR beta chain. The small sample size was acknowledged by the authors as a limitation that may reduce accuracy. Compared with newly diagnosed patients, patients with persistent Graves' disease had lower TCR Shannon entropy and fewer highly expanded clones, which suggests clonal expansion. Peripheral blood alone was examined, since thyroid tissue, which constituted the primary lesion, could not be accessed. TRBV28, TRBJ1-2 and TRBJ2-5 were preferentially used in persistent disease, while TRBV20-1 and TRBJ2-1 were favored in newly diagnosed disease. A larger number of public clonotypes was shared among persistent patients (2,741) than among newly diagnosed patients (around 970).

Taken from the germline V gene, the CDR1 and CDR2 loops are KGHSY and FQNENV. CDR3 length: 16 amino acids, cysteine to phenylalanine. The CDR3 DNA has 48 bases and is translated from base 1. Trimming accounts for 4 bases at V and 3 bases at J, while the number of junction bases matched to no gene is 11. This receptor was obtained from a female donor with Graves disease. Sequenced here: peripheral blood mononuclear cells (PBMCs), sampled when the disease was refractory, from a patient treated with antithyroid drugs. The chain is assembled from TRBV16 and TRBJ1-1; 7 nucleotides in the junction match TRBD1. DNA sequence: TGTGCCAGCAGCCCCATCGACAGGGTAACGGACACTGAAGCTTTCTTT. It translates to CASSPIDRVTDTEAFF.